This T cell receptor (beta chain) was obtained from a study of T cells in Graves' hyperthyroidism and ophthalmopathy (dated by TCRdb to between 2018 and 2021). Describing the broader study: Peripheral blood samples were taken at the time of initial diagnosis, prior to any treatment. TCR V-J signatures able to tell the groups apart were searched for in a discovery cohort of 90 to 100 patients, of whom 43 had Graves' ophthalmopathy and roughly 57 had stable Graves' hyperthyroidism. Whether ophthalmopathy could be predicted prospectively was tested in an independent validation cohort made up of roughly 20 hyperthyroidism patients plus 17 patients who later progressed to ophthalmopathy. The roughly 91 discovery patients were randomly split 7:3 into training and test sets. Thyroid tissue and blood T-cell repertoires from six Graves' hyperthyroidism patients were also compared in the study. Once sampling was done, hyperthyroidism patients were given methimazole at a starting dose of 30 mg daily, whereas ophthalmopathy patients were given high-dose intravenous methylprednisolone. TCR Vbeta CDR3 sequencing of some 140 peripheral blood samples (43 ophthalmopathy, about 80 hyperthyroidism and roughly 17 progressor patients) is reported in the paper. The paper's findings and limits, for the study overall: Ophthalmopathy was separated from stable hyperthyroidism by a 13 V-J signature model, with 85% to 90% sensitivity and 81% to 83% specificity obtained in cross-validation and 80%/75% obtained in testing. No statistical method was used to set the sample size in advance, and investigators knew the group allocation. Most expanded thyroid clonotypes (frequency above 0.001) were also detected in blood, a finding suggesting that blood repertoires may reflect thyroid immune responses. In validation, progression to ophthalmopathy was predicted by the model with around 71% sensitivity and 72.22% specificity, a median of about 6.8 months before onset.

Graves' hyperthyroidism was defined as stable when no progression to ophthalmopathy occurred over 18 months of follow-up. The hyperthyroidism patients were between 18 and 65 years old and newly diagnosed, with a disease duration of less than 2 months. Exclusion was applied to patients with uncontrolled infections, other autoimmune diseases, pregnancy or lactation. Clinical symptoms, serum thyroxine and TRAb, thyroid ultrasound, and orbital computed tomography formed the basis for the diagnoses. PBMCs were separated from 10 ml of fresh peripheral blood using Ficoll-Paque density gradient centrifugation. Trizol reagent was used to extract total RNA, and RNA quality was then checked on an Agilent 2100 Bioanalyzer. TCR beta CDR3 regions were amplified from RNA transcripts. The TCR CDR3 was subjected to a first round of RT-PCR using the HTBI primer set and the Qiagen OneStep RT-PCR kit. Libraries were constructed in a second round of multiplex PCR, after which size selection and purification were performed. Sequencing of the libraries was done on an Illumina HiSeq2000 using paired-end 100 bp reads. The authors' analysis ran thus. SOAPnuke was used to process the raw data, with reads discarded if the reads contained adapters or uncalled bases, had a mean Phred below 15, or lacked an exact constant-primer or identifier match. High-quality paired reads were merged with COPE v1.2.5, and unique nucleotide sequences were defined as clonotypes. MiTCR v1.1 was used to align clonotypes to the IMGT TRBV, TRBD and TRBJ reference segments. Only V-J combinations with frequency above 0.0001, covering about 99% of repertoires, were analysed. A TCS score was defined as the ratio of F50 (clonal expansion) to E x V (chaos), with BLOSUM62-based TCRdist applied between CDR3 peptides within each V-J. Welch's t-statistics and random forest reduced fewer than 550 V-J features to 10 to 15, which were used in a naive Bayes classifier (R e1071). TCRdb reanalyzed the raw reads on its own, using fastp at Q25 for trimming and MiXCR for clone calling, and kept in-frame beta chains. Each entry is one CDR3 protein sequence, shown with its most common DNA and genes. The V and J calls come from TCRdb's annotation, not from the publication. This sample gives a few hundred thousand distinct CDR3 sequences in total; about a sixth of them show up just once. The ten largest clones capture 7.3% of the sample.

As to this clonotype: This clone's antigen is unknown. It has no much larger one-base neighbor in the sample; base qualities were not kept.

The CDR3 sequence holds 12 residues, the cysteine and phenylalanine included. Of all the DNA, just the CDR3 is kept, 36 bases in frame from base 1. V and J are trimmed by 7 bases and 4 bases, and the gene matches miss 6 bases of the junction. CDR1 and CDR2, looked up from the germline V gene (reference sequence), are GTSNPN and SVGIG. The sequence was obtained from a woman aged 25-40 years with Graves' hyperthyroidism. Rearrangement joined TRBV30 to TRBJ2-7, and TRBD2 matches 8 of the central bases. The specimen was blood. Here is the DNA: TGTGCCTTGAGCGGGAGTGGTTACGAGCAGTACTTC. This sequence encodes CALSGSGYEQYF.